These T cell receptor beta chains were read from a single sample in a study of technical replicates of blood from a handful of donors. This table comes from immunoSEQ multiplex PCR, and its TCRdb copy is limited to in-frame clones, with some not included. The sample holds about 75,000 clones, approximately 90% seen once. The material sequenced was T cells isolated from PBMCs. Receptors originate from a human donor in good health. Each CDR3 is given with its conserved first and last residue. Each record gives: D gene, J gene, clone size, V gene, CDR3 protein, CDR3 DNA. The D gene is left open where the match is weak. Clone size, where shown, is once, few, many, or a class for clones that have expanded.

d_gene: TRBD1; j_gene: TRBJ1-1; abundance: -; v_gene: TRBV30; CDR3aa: CAWSGSSRGARSEAFF; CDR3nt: TGTGCCTGGAGTGGGAGTTCCAGGGGGGCGAGGTCTGAAGCTTTCTTT
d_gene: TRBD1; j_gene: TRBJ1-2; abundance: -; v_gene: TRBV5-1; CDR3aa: CASSYMDRGAGYTF; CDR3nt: TGCGCCAGCAGCTATATGGACAGGGGAGCTGGCTACACCTTC
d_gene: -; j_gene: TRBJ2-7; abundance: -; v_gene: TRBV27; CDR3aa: CASAFIGVYEQYF; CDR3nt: TGTGCCAGCGCCTTCATCGGGGTATACGAGCAGTACTTC
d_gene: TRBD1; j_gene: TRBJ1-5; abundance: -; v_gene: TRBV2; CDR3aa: CASKPQGGNQPQHF; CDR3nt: TGTGCCAGCAAACCACAGGGGGGAAATCAGCCCCAGCATTTT
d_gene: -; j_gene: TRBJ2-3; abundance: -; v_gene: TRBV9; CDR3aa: CASSAGGTDTQYF; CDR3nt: TGTGCCAGCAGCGCGGGGGGCACAGATACGCAGTATTTT
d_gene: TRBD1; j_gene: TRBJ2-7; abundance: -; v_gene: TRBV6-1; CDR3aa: CASSEVPQGFPYEQYF; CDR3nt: TGTGCCAGCAGTGAAGTACCACAGGGGTTCCCCTACGAGCAGTACTTC
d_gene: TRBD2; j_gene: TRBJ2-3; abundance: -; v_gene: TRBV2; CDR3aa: CASRPGSSGYITDTQYF; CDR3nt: TGTGCCAGCAGACCAGGTTCTAGCGGTTATATCACAGATACGCAGTATTTT
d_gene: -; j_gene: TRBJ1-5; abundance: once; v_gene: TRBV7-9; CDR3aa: CASAREDQPQHF; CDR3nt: TGTGCCAGCGCCCGGGAGGATCAGCCCCAGCATTTT
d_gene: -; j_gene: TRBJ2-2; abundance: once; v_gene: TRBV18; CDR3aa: CASSLRQDTTGELFF; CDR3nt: TGTGCCAGCTCACTGAGACAGGATACCACCGGGGAGCTGTTTTTT
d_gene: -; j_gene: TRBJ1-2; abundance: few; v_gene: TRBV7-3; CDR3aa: CASSLAGSDYGYTF; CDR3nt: TGTGCCAGCAGCTTAGCAGGGTCGGACTATGGCTACACCTTC
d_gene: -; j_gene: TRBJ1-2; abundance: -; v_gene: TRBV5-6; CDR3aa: CASNRQVENGYTF; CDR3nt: TGTGCCAGCAATAGACAGGTAGAGAATGGCTACACCTTC
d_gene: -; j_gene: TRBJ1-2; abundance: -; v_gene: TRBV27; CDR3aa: CASSLGGANYGYTF; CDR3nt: TGTGCCAGCAGTTTAGGGGGCGCGAACTATGGCTACACCTTC
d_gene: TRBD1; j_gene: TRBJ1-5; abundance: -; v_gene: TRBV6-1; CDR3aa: CASSTRTGPLQPQHF; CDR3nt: TGTGCCAGCAGTACCCGGACAGGGCCCTTACAGCCCCAGCATTTT
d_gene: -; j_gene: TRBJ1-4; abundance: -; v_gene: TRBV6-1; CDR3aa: CASTPVLAANEKLFF; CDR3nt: TGTGCCAGCACCCCCGTCCTGGCGGCTAATGAAAAACTGTTTTTT
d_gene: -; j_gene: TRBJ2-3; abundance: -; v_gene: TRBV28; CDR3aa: CASSWGTADTQYF; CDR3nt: TGTGCCAGCAGTTGGGGCACGGCAGATACGCAGTATTTT
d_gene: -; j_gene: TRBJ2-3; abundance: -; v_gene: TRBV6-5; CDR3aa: CASSYRHLYTDTQYF; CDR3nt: TGTGCCAGCAGTTACAGACACTTATACACAGATACGCAGTATTTT
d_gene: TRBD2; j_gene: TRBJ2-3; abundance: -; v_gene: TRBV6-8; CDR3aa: CASSYASGASTDTQYF; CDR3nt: TGTGCCAGCAGTTACGCTAGCGGGGCTAGCACAGATACGCAGTATTTT
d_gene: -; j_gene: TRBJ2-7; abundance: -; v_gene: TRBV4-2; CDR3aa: CASSLGLSYEQYF; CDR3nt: TGTGCCAGCAGCCTTGGACTTTCCTACGAGCAGTACTTC
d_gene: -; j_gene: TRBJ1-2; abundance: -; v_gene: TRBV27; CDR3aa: CASRDRLNYGYTF; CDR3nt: TGTGCCAGCAGGGACAGACTTAACTATGGCTACACCTTC
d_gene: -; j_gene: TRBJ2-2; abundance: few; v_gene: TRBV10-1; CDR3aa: CASRYNGELFF; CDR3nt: TGCGCCAGCAGGTATAACGGGGAGCTGTTTTTT
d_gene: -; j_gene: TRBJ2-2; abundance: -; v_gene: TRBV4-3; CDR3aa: CASSRGQYYTGELFF; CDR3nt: TGCGCCAGCAGCCGAGGACAGTATTACACCGGGGAGCTGTTTTTT
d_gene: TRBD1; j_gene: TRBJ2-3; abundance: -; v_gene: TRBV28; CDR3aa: CASRASQGAGTDTQYF; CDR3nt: TGTGCCAGCAGGGCCTCTCAGGGGGCTGGGACAGATACGCAGTATTTT
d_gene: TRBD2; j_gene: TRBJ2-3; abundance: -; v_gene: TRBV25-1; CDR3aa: CASSGSGTSGVIRYF; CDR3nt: TGTGCCAGCAGTGGTTCCGGGACTAGCGGGGTGATTAGGTATTTT
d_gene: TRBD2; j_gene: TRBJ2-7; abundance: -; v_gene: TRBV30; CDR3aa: CARGSSGRVYEQYF; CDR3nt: TGTGCCCGGGGGTCTAGCGGGAGGGTATACGAGCAGTACTTC
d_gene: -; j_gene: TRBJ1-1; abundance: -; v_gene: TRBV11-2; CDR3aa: CASSLQGSEAFF; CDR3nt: TGTGCCAGCAGCTTACAGGGATCTGAAGCTTTCTTT
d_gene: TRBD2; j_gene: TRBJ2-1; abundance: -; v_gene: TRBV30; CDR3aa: CAWRESISGMDEQFF; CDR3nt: TGTGCCTGGAGAGAGAGCATTAGCGGGATGGATGAGCAGTTCTTC
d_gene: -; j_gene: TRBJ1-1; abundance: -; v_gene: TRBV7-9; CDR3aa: CASSLVGADTEAFF; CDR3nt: TGTGCCAGCAGCTTAGTAGGGGCCGACACTGAAGCTTTCTTT
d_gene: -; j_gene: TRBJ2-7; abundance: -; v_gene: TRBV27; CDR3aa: CASSRDKIPYEQYF; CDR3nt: TGTGCCAGCAGTAGGGACAAAATCCCCTACGAGCAGTACTTC
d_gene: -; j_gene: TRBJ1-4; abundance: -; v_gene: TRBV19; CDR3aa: CASSFQFVDATNEKLFF; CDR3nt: TGTGCCAGTAGTTTCCAATTTGTAGATGCAACTAATGAAAAACTGTTTTTT
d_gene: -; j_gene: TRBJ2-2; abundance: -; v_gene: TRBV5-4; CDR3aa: CASSFVQSDTGELFF; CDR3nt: TGTGCCAGCAGCTTTGTACAATCTGATACCGGGGAGCTGTTTTTT
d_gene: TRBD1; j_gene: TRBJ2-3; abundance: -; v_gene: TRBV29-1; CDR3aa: CSVEDSGQGATDTQYF; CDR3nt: TGCAGCGTTGAAGATTCCGGACAGGGGGCGACAGATACGCAGTATTTT
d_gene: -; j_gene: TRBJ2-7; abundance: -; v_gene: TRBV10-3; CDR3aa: CAIRGQTYEQYF; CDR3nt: TGTGCCATCAGAGGACAGACCTACGAGCAGTACTTC
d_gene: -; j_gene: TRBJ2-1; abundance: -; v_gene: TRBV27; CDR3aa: CASSLFTRLGSYNEQFF; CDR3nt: TGTGCCAGCAGTTTATTTACCCGCCTCGGCTCCTACAATGAGCAGTTCTTC
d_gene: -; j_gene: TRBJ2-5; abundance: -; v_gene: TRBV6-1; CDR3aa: CASSETRETQYF; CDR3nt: TGTGCCAGCAGTGAAACTAGAGAGACCCAGTACTTC
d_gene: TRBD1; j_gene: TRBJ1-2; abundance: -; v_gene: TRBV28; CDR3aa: CASRPAGTGARLGGYTF; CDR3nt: TGTGCCAGCAGGCCAGCAGGGACAGGGGCGCGGCTGGGAGGCTACACCTTC
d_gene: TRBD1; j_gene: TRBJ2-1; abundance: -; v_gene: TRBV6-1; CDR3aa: CASKRTGDNEQFF; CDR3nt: TGTGCCAGCAAAAGGACAGGGGACAATGAGCAGTTCTTC
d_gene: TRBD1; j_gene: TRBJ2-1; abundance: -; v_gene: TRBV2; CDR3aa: CASSSRDRGIRWDNEQFF; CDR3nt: TGTGCCAGCAGTTCCCGGGACAGGGGCATAAGGTGGGACAATGAGCAGTTCTTC
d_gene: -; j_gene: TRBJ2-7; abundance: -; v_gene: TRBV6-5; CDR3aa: CASSYSSGQEAYEQYF; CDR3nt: TGTGCCAGCAGTTACTCGAGTGGCCAGGAGGCCTACGAGCAGTACTTC
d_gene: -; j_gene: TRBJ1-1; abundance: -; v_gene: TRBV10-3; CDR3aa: CAISESRRDTEAFF; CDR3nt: TGTGCCATCAGTGAGTCGAGGCGGGACACTGAAGCTTTCTTT